A single T cell receptor beta chain is shown here with its context. The data derive from a study of blood T cell repertoires in COVID-19. As for the study in general: The samples span acute and convalescent COVID-19 from the United States, Italy and Spain. Sample material is recorded as cDNA or gDNA derived from T cells, B-cell-depleted T cells, or PBMCs.

As originally analysed: It was from reference gene primer amplification that nucleated cell counts were estimated. Sequencing used immunoSEQ multiplex PCR; TCRdb keeps in-frame clones, though not all of them. The V and J calls and the clone size are those of that table, but D and trimming were determined from the DNA. Of about 200,000 clones in the sample, roughly 80% are singletons; the top ten hold approximately 8%. This CDR3 contains 15 residues. V lost 3 bases and J lost 1; bases outside the gene matches: 3. Germline V gene sequence: CDR1 MDHEN, CDR2 SYDVKM. The receptor's source is a woman of 80 years or more with acute or convalescent COVID-19. This chain uses TRBV28 with TRBJ2-3; 8 nucleotides match TRBD2. Sequenced sample: peripheral blood. CDR3 nucleotide sequence: TGTGCCAGCAGTTTTAGCGGGATCCGCACAGATACGCAGTATTTT. Its translation: CASSFSGIRTDTQYF.